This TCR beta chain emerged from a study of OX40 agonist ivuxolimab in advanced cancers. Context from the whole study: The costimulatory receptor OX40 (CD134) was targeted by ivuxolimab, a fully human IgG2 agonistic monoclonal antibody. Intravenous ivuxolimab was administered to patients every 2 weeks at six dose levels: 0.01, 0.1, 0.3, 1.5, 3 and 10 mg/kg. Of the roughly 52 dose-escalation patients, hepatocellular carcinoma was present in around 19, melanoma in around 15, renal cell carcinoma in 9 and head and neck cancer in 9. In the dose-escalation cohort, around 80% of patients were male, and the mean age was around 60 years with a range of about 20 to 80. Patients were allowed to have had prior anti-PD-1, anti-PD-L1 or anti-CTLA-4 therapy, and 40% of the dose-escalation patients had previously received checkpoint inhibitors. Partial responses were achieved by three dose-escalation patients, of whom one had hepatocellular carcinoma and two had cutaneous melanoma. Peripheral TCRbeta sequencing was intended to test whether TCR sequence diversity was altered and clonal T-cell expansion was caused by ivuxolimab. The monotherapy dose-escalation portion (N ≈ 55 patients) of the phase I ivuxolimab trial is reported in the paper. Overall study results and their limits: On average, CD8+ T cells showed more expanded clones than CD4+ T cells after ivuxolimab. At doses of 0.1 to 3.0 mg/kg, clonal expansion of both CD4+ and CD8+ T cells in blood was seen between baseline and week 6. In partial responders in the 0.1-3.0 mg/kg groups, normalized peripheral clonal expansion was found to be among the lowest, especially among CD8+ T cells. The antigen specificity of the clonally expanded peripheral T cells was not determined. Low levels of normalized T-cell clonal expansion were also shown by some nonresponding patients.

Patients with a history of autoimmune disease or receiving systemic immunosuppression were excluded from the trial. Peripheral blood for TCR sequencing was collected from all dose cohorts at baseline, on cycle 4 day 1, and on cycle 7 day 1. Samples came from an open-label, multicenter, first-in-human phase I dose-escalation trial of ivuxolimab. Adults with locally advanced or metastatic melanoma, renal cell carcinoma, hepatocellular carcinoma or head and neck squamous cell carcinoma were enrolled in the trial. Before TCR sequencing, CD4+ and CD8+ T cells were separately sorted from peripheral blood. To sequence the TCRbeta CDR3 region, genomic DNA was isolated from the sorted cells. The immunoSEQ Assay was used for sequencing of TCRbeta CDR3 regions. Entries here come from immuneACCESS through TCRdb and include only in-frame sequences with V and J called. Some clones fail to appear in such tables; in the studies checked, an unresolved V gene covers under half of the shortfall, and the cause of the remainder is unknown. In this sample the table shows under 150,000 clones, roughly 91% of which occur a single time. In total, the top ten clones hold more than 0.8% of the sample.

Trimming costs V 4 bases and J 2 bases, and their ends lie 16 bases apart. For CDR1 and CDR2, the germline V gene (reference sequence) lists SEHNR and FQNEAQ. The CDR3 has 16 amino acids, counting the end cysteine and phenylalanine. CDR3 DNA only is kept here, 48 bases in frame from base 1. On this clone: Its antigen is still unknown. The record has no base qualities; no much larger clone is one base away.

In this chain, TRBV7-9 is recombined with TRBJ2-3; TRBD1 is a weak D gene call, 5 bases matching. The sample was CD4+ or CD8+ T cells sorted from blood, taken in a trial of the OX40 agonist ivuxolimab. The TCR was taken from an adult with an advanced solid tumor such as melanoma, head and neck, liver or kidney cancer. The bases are TGTGCCAGCAGCTCGGGTTACAGGTTAACCACAGATACGCAGTATTTT. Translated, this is CASSSGYRLTTDTQYF.